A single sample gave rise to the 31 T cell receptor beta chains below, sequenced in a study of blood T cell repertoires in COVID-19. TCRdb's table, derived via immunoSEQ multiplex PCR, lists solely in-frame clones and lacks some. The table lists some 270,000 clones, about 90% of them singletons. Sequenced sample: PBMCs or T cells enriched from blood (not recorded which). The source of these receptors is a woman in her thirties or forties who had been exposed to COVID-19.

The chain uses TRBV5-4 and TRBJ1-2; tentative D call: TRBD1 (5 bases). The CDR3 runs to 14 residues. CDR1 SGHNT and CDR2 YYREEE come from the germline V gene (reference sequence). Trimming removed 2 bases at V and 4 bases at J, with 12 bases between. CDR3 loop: CASSLLQGGYGYTF. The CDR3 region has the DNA TGTGCCAGCAGCTTACTCCAGGGTGGCTATGGCTACACCTTC.

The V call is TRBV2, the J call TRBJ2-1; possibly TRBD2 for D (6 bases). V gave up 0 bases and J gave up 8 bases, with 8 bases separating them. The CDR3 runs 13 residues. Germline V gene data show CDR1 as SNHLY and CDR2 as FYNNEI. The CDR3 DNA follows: TGTGCCAGCAGTGAAGCTCGACTAGATGAGCAGTTCTTC. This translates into CASSEARLDEQFF.

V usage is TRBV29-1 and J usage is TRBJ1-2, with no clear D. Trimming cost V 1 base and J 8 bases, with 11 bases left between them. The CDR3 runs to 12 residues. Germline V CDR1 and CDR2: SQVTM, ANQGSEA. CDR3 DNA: TGCAGCGTTGAAGGGACGGGAAGCGGCTACACCTTC. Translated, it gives CSVEGTGSGYTF.

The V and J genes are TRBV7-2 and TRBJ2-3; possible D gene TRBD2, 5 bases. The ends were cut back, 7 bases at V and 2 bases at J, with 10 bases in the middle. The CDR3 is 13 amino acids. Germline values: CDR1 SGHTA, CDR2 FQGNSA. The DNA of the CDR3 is TGTGCCAGCACCTCGACTAACACAGATACGCAGTATTTT. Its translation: CASTSTNTDTQYF.

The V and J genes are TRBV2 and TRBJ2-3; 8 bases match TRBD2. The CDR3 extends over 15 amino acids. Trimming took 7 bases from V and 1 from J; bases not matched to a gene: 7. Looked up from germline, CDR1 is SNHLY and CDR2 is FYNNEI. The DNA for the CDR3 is TGTGCCAGCAAAAGGGAAGCGGGAGGCACAGATACGCAGTATTTT. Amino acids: CASKREAGGTDTQYF.

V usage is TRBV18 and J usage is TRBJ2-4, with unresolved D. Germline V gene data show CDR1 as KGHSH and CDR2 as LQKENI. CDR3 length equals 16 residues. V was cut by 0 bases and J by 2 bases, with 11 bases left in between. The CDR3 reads CASSPPPGFPKNIQYF. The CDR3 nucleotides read TGTGCCAGCTCACCACCGCCTGGCTTTCCCAAAAACATTCAGTACTTC.

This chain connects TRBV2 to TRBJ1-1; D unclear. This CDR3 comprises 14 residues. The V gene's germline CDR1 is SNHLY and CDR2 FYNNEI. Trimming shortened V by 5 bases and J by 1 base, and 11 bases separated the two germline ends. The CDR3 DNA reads TGTGCCAGCAGTTACCCAGAGGGGAACACTGAAGCTTTCTTT. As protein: CASSYPEGNTEAFF.

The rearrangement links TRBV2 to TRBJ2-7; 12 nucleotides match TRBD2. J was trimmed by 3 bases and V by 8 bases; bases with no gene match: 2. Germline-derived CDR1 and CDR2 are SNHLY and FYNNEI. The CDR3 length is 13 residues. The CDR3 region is CASGLAGNYEQYV. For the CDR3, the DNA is TGTGCCAGCGGACTAGCGGGGAACTACGAGCAGTACGTC.

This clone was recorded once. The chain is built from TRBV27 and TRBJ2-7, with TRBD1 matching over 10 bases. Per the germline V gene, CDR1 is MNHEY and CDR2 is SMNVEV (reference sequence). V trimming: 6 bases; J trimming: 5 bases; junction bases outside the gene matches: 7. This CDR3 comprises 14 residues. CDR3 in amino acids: CASRRDRGAHEQYF. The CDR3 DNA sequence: TGTGCCAGCAGGAGGGACAGGGGTGCCCACGAGCAGTACTTC.

The CDR3 bases are TGTGCCAGCAGCAAAGTTTGTTCTCCCGAGCAGTACTTC. It yields the protein CASSKVCSPEQYF. The chain employs TRBV21-1 and TRBJ2-7; the DNA was not compared with TRBD2, the D call given in the table. TRBV21-1 constitutes a pseudogene. The CDR3 is made up of 13 amino acids.

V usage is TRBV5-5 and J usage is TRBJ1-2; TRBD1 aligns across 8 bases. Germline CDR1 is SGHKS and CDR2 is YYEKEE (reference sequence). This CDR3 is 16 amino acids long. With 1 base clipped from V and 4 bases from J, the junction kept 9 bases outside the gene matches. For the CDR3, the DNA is TGTGCCAGCAGCTTGAGAGACAGGGGTCTTGCCTATGGCTACACCTTC. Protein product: CASSLRDRGLAYGYTF.

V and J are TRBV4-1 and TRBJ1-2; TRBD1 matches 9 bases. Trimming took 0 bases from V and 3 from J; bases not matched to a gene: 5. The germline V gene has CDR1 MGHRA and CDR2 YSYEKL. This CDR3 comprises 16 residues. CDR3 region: CASSQDLRTGDYGYTF. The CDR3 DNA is TGCGCCAGCAGCCAAGATCTCAGGACAGGGGACTATGGCTACACCTTC.

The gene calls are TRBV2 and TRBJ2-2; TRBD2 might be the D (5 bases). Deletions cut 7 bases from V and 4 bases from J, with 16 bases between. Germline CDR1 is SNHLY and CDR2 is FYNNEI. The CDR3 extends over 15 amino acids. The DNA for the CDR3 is TGTGCCAGCAATCTGCCCGGGGTGGGCACCGGGGAGCTGTTTTTT. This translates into CASNLPGVGTGELFF.

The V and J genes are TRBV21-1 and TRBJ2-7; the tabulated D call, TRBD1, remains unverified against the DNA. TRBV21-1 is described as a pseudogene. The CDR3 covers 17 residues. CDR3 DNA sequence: TGTGCCAGCAACGAAATAGCACAGGACCGAGTCTCCTACGAGCAGTACGTC. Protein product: CASNEIAQDRVSYEQYV.

The CDR3 is CASSLGLATPDTQYF. The CDR3 DNA sequence: TGTGCCAGCAGCTTAGGACTAGCTACTCCGGATACGCAGTATTTT. The J gene is TRBJ2-3, the V gene TRBV11-3; 7 bases agree with TRBD2. CDR3 length: 15 residues. CDR1 is SGHNT and CDR2 is YENEEA in the germline V gene. The ends lost 1 base at V and 6 bases at J; junction bases unmatched: 7.

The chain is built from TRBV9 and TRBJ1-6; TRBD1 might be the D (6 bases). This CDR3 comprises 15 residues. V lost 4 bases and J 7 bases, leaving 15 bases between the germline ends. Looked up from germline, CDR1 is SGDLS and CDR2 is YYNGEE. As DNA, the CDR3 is TGTGCCAGCAGCCCGACCGGGACACTCAATTCACCCCTCCACTTT. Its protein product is CASSPTGTLNSPLHF.

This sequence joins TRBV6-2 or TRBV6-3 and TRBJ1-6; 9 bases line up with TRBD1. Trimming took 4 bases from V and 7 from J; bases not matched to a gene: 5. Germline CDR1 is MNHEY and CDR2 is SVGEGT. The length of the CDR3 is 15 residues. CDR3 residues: CASSSAGTGNSPLHF. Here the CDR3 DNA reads TGTGCCAGCAGTTCGGCCGGGACAGGGAATTCACCCCTCCACTTT.

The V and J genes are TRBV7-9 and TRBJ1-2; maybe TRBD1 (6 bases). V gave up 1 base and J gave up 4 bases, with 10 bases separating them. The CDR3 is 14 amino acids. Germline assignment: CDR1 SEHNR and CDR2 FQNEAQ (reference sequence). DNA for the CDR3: TGTGCCAGCAGCTTAGAACAGGGCCCCTATGGCTACACCTTC. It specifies CASSLEQGPYGYTF.

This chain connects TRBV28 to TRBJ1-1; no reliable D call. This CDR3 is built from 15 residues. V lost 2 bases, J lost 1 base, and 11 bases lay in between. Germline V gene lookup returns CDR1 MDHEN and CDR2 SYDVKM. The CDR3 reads CASSLAGVGNTEAFF. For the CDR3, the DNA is TGTGCCAGCAGTTTAGCCGGTGTTGGGAACACTGAAGCTTTCTTT.

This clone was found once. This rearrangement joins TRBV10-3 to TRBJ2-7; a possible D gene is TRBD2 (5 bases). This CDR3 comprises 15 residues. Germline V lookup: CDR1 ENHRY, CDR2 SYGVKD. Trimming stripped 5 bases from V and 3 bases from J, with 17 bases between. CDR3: CAISPSEGASYEQYF. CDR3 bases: TGTGCCATCAGTCCGAGTGAGGGCGCGAGCTACGAGCAGTACTTC.

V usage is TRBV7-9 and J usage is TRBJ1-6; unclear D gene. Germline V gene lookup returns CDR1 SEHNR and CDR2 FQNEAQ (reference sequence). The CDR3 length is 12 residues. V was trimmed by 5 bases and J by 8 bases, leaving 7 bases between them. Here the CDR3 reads CASSLGDSPLHF. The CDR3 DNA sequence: TGTGCCAGCAGCCTGGGAGATTCACCCCTCCACTTT.

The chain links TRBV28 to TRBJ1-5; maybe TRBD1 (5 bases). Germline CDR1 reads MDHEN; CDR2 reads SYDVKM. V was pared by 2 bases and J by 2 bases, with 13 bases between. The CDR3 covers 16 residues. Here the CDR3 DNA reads TGTGCCAGCAGTTTAGGGGGGGGTAGAGGCAATCAGCCCCAGCATTTT. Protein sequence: CASSLGGGRGNQPQHF. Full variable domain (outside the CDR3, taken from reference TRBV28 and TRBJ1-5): DVKVTQSSRYLVKRTGEKVFLECVQDMDHENMFWYRQDPGLGLRLIYFSYDVKMKEKGDIPEGYSVSREKKERFSLILESASTNQTSMYLCASSLGGGRGNQPQHFGDGTRLSIL.

This chain's CDR3 is CATQTGTYEQYF. The CDR3 DNA sequence: TGTGCCACTCAGACAGGTACCTACGAGCAGTACTTC. The chain uses TRBV19 and TRBJ2-7, with D tentatively TRBD1 (6 bases). V lost 10 bases and J lost 2, with 12 bases in between. Germline V gene lookup returns CDR1 LNHDA and CDR2 SQIVND (reference sequence). The CDR3 is made up of 12 amino acids.

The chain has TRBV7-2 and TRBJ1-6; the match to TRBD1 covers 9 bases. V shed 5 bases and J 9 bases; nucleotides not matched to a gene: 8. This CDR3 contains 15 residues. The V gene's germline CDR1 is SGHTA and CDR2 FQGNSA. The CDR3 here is CASSLDRGEVSPLHF. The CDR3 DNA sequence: TGTGCCAGCAGCCTGGACAGGGGAGAGGTTTCACCCCTCCACTTT.

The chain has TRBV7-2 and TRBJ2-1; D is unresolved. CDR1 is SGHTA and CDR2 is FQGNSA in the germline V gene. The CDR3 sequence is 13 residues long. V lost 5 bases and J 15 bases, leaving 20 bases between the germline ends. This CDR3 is CASSPQPPEVGFF. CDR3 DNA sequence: TGTGCCAGCAGCCCCCAACCCCCAGAGGTGGGGTTCTTC.

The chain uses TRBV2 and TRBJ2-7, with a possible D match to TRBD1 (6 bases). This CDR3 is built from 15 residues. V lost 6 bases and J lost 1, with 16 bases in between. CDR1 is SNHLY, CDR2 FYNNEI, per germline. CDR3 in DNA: TGTGCCAGCAGGTTGGACAGCGTCTTTTCCTACGAGCAGTACGTC. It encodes CASRLDSVFSYEQYV.

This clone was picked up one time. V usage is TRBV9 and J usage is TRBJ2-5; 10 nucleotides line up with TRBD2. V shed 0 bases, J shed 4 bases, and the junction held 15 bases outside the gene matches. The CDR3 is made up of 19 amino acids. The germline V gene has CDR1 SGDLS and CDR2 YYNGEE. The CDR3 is CASSVATGGTSGIRETQYF. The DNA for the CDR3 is TGTGCCAGCAGCGTAGCTACGGGAGGAACTAGCGGGATTAGAGAGACCCAGTACTTC.

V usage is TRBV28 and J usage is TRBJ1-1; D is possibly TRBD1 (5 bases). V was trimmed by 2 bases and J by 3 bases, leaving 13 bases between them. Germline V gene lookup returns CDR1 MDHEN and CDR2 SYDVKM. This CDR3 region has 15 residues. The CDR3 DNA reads TGTGCCAGCAGTTTAGGGGAGGGGTCGGACACTGAAGCTTTCTTT. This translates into CASSLGEGSDTEAFF.

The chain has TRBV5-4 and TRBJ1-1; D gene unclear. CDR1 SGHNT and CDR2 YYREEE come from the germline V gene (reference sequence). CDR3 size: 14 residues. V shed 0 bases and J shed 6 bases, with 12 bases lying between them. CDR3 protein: CASSLEIGRPEAFF. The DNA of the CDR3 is TGTGCCAGCAGCTTGGAAATAGGGAGGCCTGAAGCTTTCTTT.

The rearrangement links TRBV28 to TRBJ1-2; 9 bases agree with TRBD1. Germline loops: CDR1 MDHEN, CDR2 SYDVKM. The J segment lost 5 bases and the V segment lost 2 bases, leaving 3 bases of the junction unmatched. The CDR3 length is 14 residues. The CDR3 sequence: CASSLGGTGYGYTF. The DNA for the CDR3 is TGTGCCAGCAGTTTAGGAGGGACAGGGTATGGCTACACCTTC.

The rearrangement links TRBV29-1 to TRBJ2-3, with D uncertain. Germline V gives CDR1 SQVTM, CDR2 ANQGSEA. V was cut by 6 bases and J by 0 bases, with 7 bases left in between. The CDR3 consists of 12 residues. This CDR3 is CSVTWSTDTQYF. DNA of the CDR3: TGCAGCGTCACATGGAGCACAGATACGCAGTATTTT.